The present entry profiles one TCR beta chain with its context. Antigen: not known. The data derive from a study of cytomegalovirus exposure and HLA in healthy donors. Findings of the study overall: Analyzed later, association rates of TCRs varied across HLA loci, with DRB1 most and HLA-C fewest. Prior analysis indicated that the majority of TCR beta V segments exhibited productivity approximately 90% or approximately 30% of the time.

V was pared by 6 bases and J by 4 bases, with 15 bases of the junction left unmatched. Germline CDR1 MNHEY, CDR2 SMNVEV (reference sequence). The CDR3 contains 17 residues. The PCR used 60 Vbeta and 13 Jbeta primers. Clones were read by immunoSEQ multiplex PCR, and TCRdb kept only the in-frame ones, dropping some. The sample carries more than 95,000 clones, about 79% recorded once. The sample consisted of PBMCs. The rearrangement joins TRBV27 to TRBJ1-5; 7 nucleotides agree with TRBD1. This clonotype was obtained from a man in his 60s in good health and CMV-seropositive. For the CDR3, the DNA is TGTGCCAGCAGGCCAGGGACAGTCCGTAGAGGAAATCAGCCCCAGCATTTT. Protein sequence: CASRPGTVRRGNQPQHF.